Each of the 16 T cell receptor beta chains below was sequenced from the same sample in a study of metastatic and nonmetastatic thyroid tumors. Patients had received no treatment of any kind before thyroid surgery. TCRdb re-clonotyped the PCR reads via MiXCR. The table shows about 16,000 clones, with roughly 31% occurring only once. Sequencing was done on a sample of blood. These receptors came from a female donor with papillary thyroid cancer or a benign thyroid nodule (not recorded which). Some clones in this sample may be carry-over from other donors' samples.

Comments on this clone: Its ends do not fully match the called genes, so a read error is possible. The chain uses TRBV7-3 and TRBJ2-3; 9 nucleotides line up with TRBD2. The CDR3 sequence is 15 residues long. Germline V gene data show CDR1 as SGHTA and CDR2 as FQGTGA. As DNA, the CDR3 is TGTGCCATCAGCTCCCACGTAGCGGGGGTCAATACGCAGTATTTT. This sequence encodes CAISSHVAGVNTQYF.

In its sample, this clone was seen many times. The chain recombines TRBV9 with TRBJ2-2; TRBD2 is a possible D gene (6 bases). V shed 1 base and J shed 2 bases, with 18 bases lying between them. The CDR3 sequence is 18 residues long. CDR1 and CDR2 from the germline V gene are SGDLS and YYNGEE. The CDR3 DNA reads TGTGCCAGCAGCGTAAAAGGTGGGAGTAGCGGCAACACCGGGGAGCTGTTTTTT. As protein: CASSVKGGSSGNTGELFF.

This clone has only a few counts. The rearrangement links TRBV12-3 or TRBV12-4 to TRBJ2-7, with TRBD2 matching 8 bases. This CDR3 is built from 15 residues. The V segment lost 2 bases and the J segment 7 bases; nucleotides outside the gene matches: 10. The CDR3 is CASSLLGGRLEEQYF. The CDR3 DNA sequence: TGTGCCAGCAGTTTATTGGGCGGGAGGTTGGAAGAGCAGTACTTC.

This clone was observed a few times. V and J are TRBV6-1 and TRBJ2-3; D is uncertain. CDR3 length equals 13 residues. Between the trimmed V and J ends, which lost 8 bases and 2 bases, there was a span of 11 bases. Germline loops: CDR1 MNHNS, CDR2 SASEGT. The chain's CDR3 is CASFWSPTDTQYF. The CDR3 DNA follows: TGTGCCAGCTTTTGGAGCCCCACAGATACGCAGTATTTT.

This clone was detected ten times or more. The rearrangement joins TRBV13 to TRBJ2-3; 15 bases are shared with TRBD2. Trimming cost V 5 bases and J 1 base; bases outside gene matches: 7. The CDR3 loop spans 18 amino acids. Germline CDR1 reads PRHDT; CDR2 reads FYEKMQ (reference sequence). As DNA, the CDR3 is TGTGCCAGCAGCCGGACTAGCGGGGGGGCTAAGGGCACAGATACGCAGTATTTT. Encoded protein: CASSRTSGGAKGTDTQYF.

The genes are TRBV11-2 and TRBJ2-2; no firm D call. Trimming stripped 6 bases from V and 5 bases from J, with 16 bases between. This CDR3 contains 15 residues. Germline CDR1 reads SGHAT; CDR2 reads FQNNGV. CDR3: CASRLRAFFTGELFF. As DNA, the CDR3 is TGTGCCAGCAGATTACGGGCGTTCTTTACCGGGGAGCTGTTTTTT.

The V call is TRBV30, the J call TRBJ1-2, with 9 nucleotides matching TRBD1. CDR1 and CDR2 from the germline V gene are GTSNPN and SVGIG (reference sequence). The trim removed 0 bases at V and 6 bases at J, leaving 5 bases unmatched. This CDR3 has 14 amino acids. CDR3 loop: CAWSVLGQGDGYTF. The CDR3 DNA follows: TGTGCCTGGAGTGTACTGGGACAGGGCGATGGCTACACCTTC.

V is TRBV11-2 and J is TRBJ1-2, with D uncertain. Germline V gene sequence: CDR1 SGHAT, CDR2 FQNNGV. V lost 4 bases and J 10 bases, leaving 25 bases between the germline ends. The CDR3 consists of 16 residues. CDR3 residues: CASSWTPGFAVVAYTF. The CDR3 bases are TGTGCCAGCAGCTGGACCCCCGGTTTCGCGGTTGTCGCCTACACCTTC.

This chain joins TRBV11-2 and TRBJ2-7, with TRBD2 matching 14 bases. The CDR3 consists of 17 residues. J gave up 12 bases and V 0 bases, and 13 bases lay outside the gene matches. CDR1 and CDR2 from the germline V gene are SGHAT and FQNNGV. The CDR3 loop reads CASSLEVPGLAGEIGYF. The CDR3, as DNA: TGTGCCAGCAGCTTAGAGGTCCCGGGACTAGCGGGAGAAATTGGGTACTTC.

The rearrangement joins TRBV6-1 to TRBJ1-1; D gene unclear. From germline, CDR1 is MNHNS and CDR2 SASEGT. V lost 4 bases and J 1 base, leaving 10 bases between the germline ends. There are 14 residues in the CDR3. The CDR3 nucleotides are TGTGCCAGCAGTGTGGTTTACGAGAACACTGAAGCTTTCTTT. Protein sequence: CASSVVYENTEAFF.

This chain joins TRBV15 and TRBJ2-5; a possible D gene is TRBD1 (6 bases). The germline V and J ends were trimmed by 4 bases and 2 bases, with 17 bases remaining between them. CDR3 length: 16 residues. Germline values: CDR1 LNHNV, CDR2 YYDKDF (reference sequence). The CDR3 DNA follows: TGTGCCACCAGCACCTGGATGGGGCAGGGGCAAGAGACCCAGTACTTC. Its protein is CATSTWMGQGQETQYF.

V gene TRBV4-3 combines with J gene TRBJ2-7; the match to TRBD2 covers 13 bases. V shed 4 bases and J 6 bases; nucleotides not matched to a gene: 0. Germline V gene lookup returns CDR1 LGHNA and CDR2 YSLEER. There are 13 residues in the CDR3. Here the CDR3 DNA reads TGCGCCAGCAGCCGGACTAGCGGGAGCGAGCAGTACTTC. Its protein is CASSRTSGSEQYF.

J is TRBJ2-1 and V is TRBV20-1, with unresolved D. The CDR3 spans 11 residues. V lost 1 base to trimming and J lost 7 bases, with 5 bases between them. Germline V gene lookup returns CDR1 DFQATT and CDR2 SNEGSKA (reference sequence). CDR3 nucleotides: TGCAGTGCTAGAGGAATGAATGAGCAGTTCTTC. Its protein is CSARGMNEQFF.

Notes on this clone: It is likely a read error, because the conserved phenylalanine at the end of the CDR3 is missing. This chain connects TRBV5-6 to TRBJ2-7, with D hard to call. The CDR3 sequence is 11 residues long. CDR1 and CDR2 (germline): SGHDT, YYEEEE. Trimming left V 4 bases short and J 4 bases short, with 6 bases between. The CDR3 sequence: CASSTAYEQYS. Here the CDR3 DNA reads TGTGCCAGCAGCACCGCTTACGAGCAGTACTCC.

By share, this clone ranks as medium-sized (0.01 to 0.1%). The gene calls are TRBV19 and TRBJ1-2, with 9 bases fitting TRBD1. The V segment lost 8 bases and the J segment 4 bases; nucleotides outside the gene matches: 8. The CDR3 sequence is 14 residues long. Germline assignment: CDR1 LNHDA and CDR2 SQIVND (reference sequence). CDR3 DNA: TGTGCCAGTTCCCCGGGACAGGGAGTCTATGGCTACACCTTC. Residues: CASSPGQGVYGYTF.

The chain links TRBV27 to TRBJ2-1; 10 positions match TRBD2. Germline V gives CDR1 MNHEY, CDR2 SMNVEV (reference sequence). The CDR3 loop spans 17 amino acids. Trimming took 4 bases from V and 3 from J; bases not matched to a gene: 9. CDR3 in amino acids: CASSSSPLAGVYNEQFF. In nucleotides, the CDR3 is TGTGCCAGCAGTTCCTCCCCCCTAGCGGGAGTCTACAATGAGCAGTTCTTC.